The 28 T cell receptor beta chains listed next were all sequenced from one sample in a study of shared clonotypes between healthy human individuals. Sequencing used immunoSEQ multiplex PCR; TCRdb keeps in-frame clones, though not all of them. The table records over a million clones, about 74% of them present only once. Sequencing input: memory CD4+ T cells sorted from blood. The subset here: CD45RA-negative fraction. The receptors were gathered from a young man in good health.

The CDR3 DNA reads TGTGCCAGCAGCGGGACTAGGTCCTACGAGCAGTACTTC. This translates into CASSGTRSYEQYF. The chain links TRBV6-1 to TRBJ2-7; 8 positions agree with TRBD2. The CDR3 sequence is 13 residues long. The V and J ends lost 6 bases and 1 base, in that order; junction bases with no gene match: 2. The germline gives CDR1 MNHNS, CDR2 SASEGT.

This clone appeared a few times. The germline gene is not matched at one end of the junction; a read error may be the cause. The chain links TRBV7-7 to TRBJ2-3, with a possible D match to TRBD1 (5 bases). Germline V gene lookup returns CDR1 SSHAT and CDR2 FNYEAQ (reference sequence). The CDR3 runs to 14 residues. The CDR3 sequence is CASSLGAPGDTQYF. As DNA, the CDR3 is TGTGCTAGCAGCTTAGGGGCCCCCGGAGATACGCAGTATTTT.

In DNA, the CDR3 is TGCGCCAGCAGCTTTACAGGGGGTGACACCTACGAGCAGTACTTC. Translated: CASSFTGGDTYEQYF. The gene calls are TRBV5-1 and TRBJ2-7; TRBD1 matches at 8 bases. V lost 2 bases and J lost 2; bases outside the gene matches: 6. The CDR3 is 15 residues long. CDR1 is SGHRS and CDR2 is YFSETQ in the germline V gene.

In nucleotides, the CDR3 is TGTGCCAGCAGTAGGGACGGGTATACGGGCGAAAAACTGTTTTTT. Its protein is CASSRDGYTGEKLFF. The chain recombines TRBV2 with TRBJ1-4; possible D gene TRBD1, 5 bases. Germline V gene data show CDR1 as SNHLY and CDR2 as FYNNEI. The CDR3 extends over 15 amino acids. Trimming took off 5 bases at V and 8 bases at J, with 18 bases between the two ends.

This sequence joins TRBV30 and TRBJ1-1; a possible D gene is TRBD1 (6 bases). Trimming took 2 bases from V and 8 from J, leaving 15 bases between them. There are 13 residues in the CDR3. Germline V gene lookup returns CDR1 GTSNPN and CDR2 SVGIG (reference sequence). DNA of the CDR3: TGTGCCTGGAGTCGCGACAGGTCGGGGGAAGCTTTCTTT. This translates into CAWSRDRSGEAFF.

As regards this clone: This same CDR3 is encoded by further DNA sequences in the sample. This rearrangement joins TRBV10-3 to TRBJ2-7; D is uncertain. V was pared by 0 bases and J by 2 bases, with 2 bases between. The CDR3 has 12 residues. Germline-derived CDR1 and CDR2 are ENHRY and SYGVKD. The CDR3 spells CAISESTYEQYF. The CDR3 DNA sequence: TGTGCCATCAGTGAGTCAACCTACGAGCAGTACTTC.

V usage is TRBV6-6 and J usage is TRBJ2-1; D uncertain. The CDR3 is 11 amino acids. Trimming pared 6 bases from V and 10 bases from J, leaving 10 bases between. CDR1 MNHNY and CDR2 SVGAGI come from the germline V gene (reference sequence). CDR3 in DNA: TGTGCCAGCAGCCCCGTGGGGGAGCAGTTCTTC. Translated, it gives CASSPVGEQFF.

The gene calls are TRBV4-3 and TRBJ2-5; 10 positions match TRBD1. TRBJ2-7 explains the end of the DNA better; the J call may be wrong. The CDR3 length is 18 residues. Looked up from germline, CDR1 is LGHNA and CDR2 is YSLEER. The CDR3 DNA reads as TGCGCCAGCAGCCAAGCTCCATTGGAGGGACAGGGGAACTACGAGCAGTACTTC. This translates into CASSQAPLEGQGNYEQYF.

This clone was recorded only once. In the same sample, other DNA sequences code for this CDR3. The chain recombines TRBV9 with TRBJ1-6, with D possibly TRBD1 on 6 matching bases. The V and J ends lost 0 bases and 7 bases respectively, with 8 bases between them. This CDR3 contains 14 residues. Germline V gene lookup returns CDR1 SGDLS and CDR2 YYNGEE. This CDR3 is CASSVGQVNSPLHF. DNA of the CDR3: TGTGCCAGCAGCGTAGGACAGGTGAATTCACCCCTCCACTTT.

The count of this clone is one. At the DNA level, this CDR3 is encoded by other sequences in the same sample as well. The rearrangement links TRBV5-1 to TRBJ1-2; 7 positions agree with TRBD1. Per the germline V gene, CDR1 is SGHRS and CDR2 is YFSETQ. V shed 0 bases and J 6 bases; nucleotides not matched to a gene: 5. The CDR3 is 14 amino acids. CDR3 nucleotide sequence: TGCGCCAGCAGCTTGGTCGGGCAGGGGGATGGCTACACCTTC. Translation gives CASSLVGQGDGYTF.

The chain is built from TRBV6-6 and TRBJ2-3; 13 nucleotides align to TRBD2. CDR3 length: 15 amino acids. V lost 2 bases, J lost 8 bases, and 4 bases stayed unmatched. The germline V gene encodes CDR1 MNHNY and CDR2 SVGAGI (reference sequence). CDR3 protein: CASSYPGLAGATQYF. CDR3 nucleotide sequence: TGTGCCAGCAGTTACCCCGGACTAGCGGGAGCTACGCAGTATTTT.

This chain joins TRBV7-6 and TRBJ2-3, with no clear D. Trimming removed 10 bases at V and 4 bases at J, with 12 bases between. There are 12 residues in the CDR3. The germline CDR1 and CDR2 sequences are SGHVS and FNYEAQ. The CDR3, as DNA: TGTGCCACCCCTCCGAATCCAGATACGCAGTATTTT. This codes for CATPPNPDTQYF.

The chain combines TRBV9 with TRBJ2-2; TRBD2 matches at 9 bases. J lost 6 bases, V lost 0 bases, and 0 bases had no gene match. Germline lookup yields CDR1 SGDLS and CDR2 YYNGEE. This CDR3 is 14 amino acids long. The CDR3 loop is CASSVGTSAGELFF. The DNA for the CDR3 is TGTGCCAGCAGCGTAGGGACTAGCGCCGGGGAGCTGTTTTTT.

The CDR3 here is CASEGGPGTDYGYTF. In DNA form, the CDR3 reads TGTGCCAGCGAGGGGGGCCCTGGAACAGACTATGGCTACACCTTC. The chain links TRBV6-1 to TRBJ1-2; D is perhaps TRBD1 (6 bases). Germline values: CDR1 MNHNS, CDR2 SASEGT. The CDR3 runs 15 residues. Trimming pared 8 bases from V and 3 bases from J, leaving 19 bases between.

The V call is TRBV7-9, the J call TRBJ2-2; 7 bases match TRBD2. CDR1 is SEHNR and CDR2 is FQNEAQ in the germline V gene (reference sequence). CDR3 length: 14 residues. Germline trimming cut 6 bases from V and 3 bases from J; bases unmatched to any gene: 4. CDR3 DNA: TGTGCCAGCAGTTCAGGGAGGGACACCGGGGAGCTGTTTTTT. Its translation: CASSSGRDTGELFF.

In DNA, the CDR3 is TGCGCCAGCAGCCCTACAAGGGGGACAGGGGATGCCGGGGAGCTGTTTTTT. It is translated as CASSPTRGTGDAGELFF. This chain joins TRBV10-1 and TRBJ2-2; 10 positions match TRBD1. CDR3 length equals 17 residues. Germline V gene lookup returns CDR1 WNHNN and CDR2 SYGVQD (reference sequence). The V and J ends lost 6 bases and 6 bases, in that order; junction bases with no gene match: 13.

A single count supports this clone. The chain recombines TRBV6-5 with TRBJ1-2; 9 positions match TRBD1. Germline-derived CDR1 and CDR2 are MNHEY and SVGAGI. Trimming removed 8 bases from V and 6 bases from J; junction bases left unmatched: 13. The CDR3 length is 15 residues. DNA for the CDR3: TGTGCCAGCTCTAACCACCTAGGACAGGGGAATGGCTACACCTTC. This sequence encodes CASSNHLGQGNGYTF.

The rearrangement links TRBV19 to TRBJ2-3; the match to TRBD2 covers 13 bases. V shed 7 bases, J shed 4 bases, and the junction held 2 bases outside the gene matches. CDR3 length: 14 residues. Germline CDR1 reads LNHDA; CDR2 reads SQIVND (reference sequence). In nucleotides, the CDR3 is TGTGCCAGTACCGGACTAGCGGGGGCAGATACGCAGTATTTT. It codes for CASTGLAGADTQYF.

The chain recombines TRBV28 with TRBJ2-2; D tentatively fits TRBD1 or TRBD2 (5 bases each). The CDR3 is 16 amino acids. The germline V gene encodes CDR1 MDHEN and CDR2 SYDVKM. The V end was cut by 1 base, the J end by 5 bases, with 14 bases between. CDR3 sequence reads: CASSLLSRGRTGELFF. The CDR3 DNA reads as TGTGCCAGCAGTTTATTATCTCGGGGACGGACCGGGGAGCTGTTTTTT. Variable domain in full (rest from reference TRBV28 and TRBJ2-2): DVKVTQSSRYLVKRTGEKVFLECVQDMDHENMFWYRQDPGLGLRLIYFSYDVKMKEKGDIPEGYSVSREKKERFSLILESASTNQTSMYLCASSLLSRGRTGELFFGEGSRLTVL.

This rearrangement joins TRBV19 to TRBJ1-5, with unresolved D. The CDR3 runs to 16 residues. V was shortened by 1 base and J by 2 bases, with 12 bases between the two germline ends. Per the germline V gene, CDR1 is LNHDA and CDR2 is SQIVND (reference sequence). CDR3 in amino acids: CASSIVLSGGNQPQHF. CDR3 in DNA: TGTGCCAGTAGTATAGTTTTGTCGGGTGGCAATCAGCCCCAGCATTTT. The variable domain in full, with the rest retrieved from reference TRBV19 and TRBJ1-5, is DGGITQSPKYLFRKEGQNVTLSCEQNLNHDAMYWYRQDPGQGLRLIYYSQIVNDFQKGDIAEGYSVSREKKESFPLTVTSAQKNPTAFYLCASSIVLSGGNQPQHFGDGTRLSIL.

The table lists this clone with a few counts. The rearrangement joins TRBV2 to TRBJ1-2; maybe TRBD1 (6 bases). CDR1 SNHLY and CDR2 FYNNEI come from the germline V gene. CDR3 size: 14 residues. Trimming cost V 6 bases and J 1 base, with 12 bases left between them. The CDR3 is CASRGTWVNYGYTF. As DNA, the CDR3 is TGTGCCAGCAGAGGGACATGGGTTAACTATGGCTACACCTTC.

This clone has just one count. The chain uses TRBV5-1 and TRBJ2-7; 13 bases are shared with TRBD2. Germline lookup yields CDR1 SGHRS and CDR2 YFSETQ. The CDR3 covers 18 residues. V lost 4 bases, J lost 3 bases, and 13 bases stayed unmatched. The CDR3 nucleotides read TGCGCCAGCAGCCCAATTACTAGCGGGAGGGCCCGGGGCTACGAGCAGTACTTC. Translated: CASSPITSGRARGYEQYF. Using reference TRBV5-1 and TRBJ2-7 for the parts outside the CDR3, the full variable domain is KAGVTQTPRYLIKTRGQQVTLSCSPISGHRSVSWYQQTPGQGLQFLFEYFSETQRNKGNFPGRFSGRQFSNSRSEMNVSTLELGDSALYLCASSPITSGRARGYEQYFGPGTRLTVT.

This chain connects TRBV2 to TRBJ2-7; D unresolved. V dropped 7 bases and J dropped 4 bases, with 8 bases sitting between them. This CDR3 is 11 amino acids long. Germline-derived CDR1 and CDR2 are SNHLY and FYNNEI. The CDR3 nucleotides read TGTGCCAGCACAGTATCATACGAGCAGTACTTC. Encoded protein: CASTVSYEQYF.

The V call is TRBV19, the J call TRBJ1-3, with D uncertain. Trimming pared 10 bases from V and 0 bases from J, leaving 16 bases between. CDR3 length: 15 residues. Looked up from germline, CDR1 is LNHDA and CDR2 is SQIVND (reference sequence). The CDR3 coding sequence is TGTGCCACGAAATTAGGGCGGAACTCTGGAAACACCATATATTTT. Amino acid sequence: CATKLGRNSGNTIYF.

The chain is built from TRBV19 and TRBJ1-2; D is perhaps TRBD1 (6 bases). The CDR3 spans 14 residues. Per the germline V gene, CDR1 is LNHDA and CDR2 is SQIVND (reference sequence). Trimming took 6 bases from V and 1 from J, leaving 12 bases between them. The CDR3 nucleotides are TGTGCCAGTAGGAAGACAGGTGTTAACTATGGCTACACCTTC. Translating gives CASRKTGVNYGYTF.

The gene calls are TRBV11-1 and TRBJ1-1; D possibly corresponds to TRBD1 (5 bases). V gave up 3 bases and J gave up 5 bases, with 7 bases separating them. CDR1 SGHAT and CDR2 FQDESV come from the germline V gene (reference sequence). This CDR3 is built from 12 residues. The CDR3 DNA follows: TGTGCCAGCAGCTTTGCAGGGACTGAAGCTTTCTTT. This encodes CASSFAGTEAFF.

As regards this clone: Other nucleotide sequences from this sample produce the same CDR3. The chain employs TRBV7-2 and TRBJ2-7, with 9 bases matching TRBD1. Germline CDR1 is SGHTA and CDR2 is FQGNSA. The trim removed 1 base at V and 2 bases at J, leaving 0 bases unmatched. The CDR3 spans 14 residues. DNA of the CDR3: TGTGCCAGCAGCTTAGGGACAGGGGCCTACGAGCAGTACTTC. This gives the protein CASSLGTGAYEQYF.

There are a few counts of this clone. J is TRBJ2-3 and V is TRBV5-4; tentatively, D is TRBD1 (6 bases). Trimming took off 0 bases at V and 3 bases at J, with 14 bases between the two ends. Germline CDR1 is SGHNT and CDR2 is YYREEE (reference sequence). This CDR3 is built from 16 residues. CDR3 coding DNA: TGTGCCAGCAGCTTGGAACAGGGCCCCTTGACAGATACGCAGTATTTT. Residues: CASSLEQGPLTDTQYF.